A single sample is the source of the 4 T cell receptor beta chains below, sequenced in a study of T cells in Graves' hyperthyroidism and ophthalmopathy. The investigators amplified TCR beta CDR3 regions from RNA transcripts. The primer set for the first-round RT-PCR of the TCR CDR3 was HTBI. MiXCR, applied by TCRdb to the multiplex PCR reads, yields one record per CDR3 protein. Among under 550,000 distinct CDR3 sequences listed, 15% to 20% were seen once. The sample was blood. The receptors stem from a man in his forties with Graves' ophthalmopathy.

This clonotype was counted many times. Here the CDR3 DNA reads TGTGCCATCGCATCCGGACTCGGTGGCTACACCTTC. It is translated as CAIASGLGGYTF. This chain connects TRBV6-1 to TRBJ1-2; no clear D. Germline V gives CDR1 MNHNS, CDR2 SASEGT. The CDR3 covers 12 residues. The V end was cut by 10 bases, the J end by 7 bases, with 16 bases between.

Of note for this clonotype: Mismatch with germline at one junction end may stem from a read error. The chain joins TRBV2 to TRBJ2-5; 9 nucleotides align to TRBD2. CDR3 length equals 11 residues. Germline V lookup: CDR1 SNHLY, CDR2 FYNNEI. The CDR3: CASSEVGLANF. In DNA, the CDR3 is TGTGCCAGCAGTGAAGTGGGACTAGCCAACTTC.

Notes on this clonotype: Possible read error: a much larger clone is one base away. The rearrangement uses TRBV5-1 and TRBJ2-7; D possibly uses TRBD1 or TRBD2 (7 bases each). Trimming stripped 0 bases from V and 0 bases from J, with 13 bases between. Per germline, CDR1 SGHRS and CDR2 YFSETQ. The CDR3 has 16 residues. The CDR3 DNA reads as TGCGCCAGCAGCTTGGAGGGGGGGACAGACTCCTACGAGCAGTACTTC. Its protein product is CASSLEGGTDSYEQYF.

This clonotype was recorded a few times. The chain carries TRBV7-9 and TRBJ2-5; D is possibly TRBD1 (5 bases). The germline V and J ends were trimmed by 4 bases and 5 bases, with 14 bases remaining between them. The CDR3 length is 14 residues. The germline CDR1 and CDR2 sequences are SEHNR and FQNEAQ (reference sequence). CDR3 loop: CASSSDTRRETQYF. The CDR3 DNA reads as TGTGCCAGCAGCTCGGACACCCGAAGGGAGACCCAGTACTTC. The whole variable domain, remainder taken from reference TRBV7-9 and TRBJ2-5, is DTGVSQNPRHKITKRGQNVTFRCDPISEHNRLYWYRQTLGQGPEFLTYFQNEAQLEKSRLLSDRFSAERPKGSFSTLEIQRTEQGDSAMYLCASSSDTRRETQYFGPGTRLLVL.